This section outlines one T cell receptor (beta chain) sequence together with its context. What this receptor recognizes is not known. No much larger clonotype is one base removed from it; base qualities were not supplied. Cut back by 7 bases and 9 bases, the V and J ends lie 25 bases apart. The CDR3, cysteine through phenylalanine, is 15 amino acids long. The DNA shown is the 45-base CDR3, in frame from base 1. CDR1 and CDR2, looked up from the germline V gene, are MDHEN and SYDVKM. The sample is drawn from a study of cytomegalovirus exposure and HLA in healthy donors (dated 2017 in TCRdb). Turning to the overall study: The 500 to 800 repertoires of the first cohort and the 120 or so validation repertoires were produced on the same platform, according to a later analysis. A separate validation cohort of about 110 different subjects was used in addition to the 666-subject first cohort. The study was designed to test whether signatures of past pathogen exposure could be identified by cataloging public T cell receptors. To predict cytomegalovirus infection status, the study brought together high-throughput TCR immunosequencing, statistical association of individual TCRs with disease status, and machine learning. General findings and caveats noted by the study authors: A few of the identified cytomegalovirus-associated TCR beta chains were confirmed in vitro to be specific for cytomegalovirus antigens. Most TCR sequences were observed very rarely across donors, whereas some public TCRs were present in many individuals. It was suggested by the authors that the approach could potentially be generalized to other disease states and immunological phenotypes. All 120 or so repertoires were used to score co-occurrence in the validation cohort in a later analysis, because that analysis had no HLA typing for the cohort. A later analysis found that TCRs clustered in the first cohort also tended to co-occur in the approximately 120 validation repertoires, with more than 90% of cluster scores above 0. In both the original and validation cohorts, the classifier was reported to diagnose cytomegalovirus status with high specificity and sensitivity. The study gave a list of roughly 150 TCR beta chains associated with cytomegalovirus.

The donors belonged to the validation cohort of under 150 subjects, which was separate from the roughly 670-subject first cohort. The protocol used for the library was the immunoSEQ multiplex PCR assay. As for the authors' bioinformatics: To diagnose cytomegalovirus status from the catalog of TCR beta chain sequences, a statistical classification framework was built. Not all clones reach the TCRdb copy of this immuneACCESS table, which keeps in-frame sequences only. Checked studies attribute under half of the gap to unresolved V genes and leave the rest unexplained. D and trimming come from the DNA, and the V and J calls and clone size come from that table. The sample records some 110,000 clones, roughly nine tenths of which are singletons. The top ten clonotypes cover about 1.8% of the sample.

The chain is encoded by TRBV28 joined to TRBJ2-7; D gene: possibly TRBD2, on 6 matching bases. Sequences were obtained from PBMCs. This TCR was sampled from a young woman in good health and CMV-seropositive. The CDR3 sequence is CASNRPADGGSRQYF. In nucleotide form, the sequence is TGTGCCAGCAATAGGCCGGCAGACGGGGGTTCACGGCAGTACTTC.